One and the same sample provided the 27 T cell receptor beta chains below, sequenced in a study of cytomegalovirus exposure and HLA in healthy donors. The PCR contained 60 Vbeta and 13 Jbeta primers. Assay used: immunoSEQ multiplex PCR; TCRdb lists only in-frame clones, some missing. The repertoire includes more than 80,000 clones, 50% to 80% of them detected once, and 2.5% to 3.5% sits in the top ten. The sequenced material came from PBMCs. These receptors all stem from a man aged 60-69 years in good health and CMV-seronegative.

This chain uses TRBV5-1 with TRBJ2-7, with 9 bases that match TRBD2. After removal of 4 bases from V and 6 bases from J, the junction contained 5 bases not matched to a gene. This CDR3 spans 13 amino acids. Germline CDR1 and CDR2: SGHRS and YFSETQ. CDR3 coding DNA: TGCGCCAGCAGCCAGGGACTAGCAAGCGAGCAGTACTTC. It encodes CASSQGLASEQYF. Based on the CDR3 plus reference TRBV5-1 and TRBJ2-7, the full variable domain is KAGVTQTPRYLIKTRGQQVTLSCSPISGHRSVSWYQQTPGQGLQFLFEYFSETQRNKGNFPGRFSGRQFSNSRSEMNVSTLELGDSALYLCASSQGLASEQYFGPGTRLTVT.

V gene TRBV6-1 combines with J gene TRBJ2-7; 10 bases align to TRBD1. The CDR3 covers 15 residues. Germline trimming cut 4 bases from V and 3 bases from J; bases unmatched to any gene: 6. Germline values: CDR1 MNHNS, CDR2 SASEGT. Here the CDR3 reads CASSGGQGEFYEQYF. The DNA for the CDR3 is TGTGCCAGCAGTGGAGGACAGGGGGAATTCTACGAGCAGTACTTC.

The chain carries TRBV11-2 and TRBJ2-7, with a tentative D call TRBD1 (5 bases). CDR3 size: 15 residues. Germline V gene lookup returns CDR1 SGHAT and CDR2 FQNNGV. V was pared by 5 bases and J by 6 bases, with 20 bases between. The CDR3 sequence: CASSRGAGYGREQYF. CDR3 sequence (DNA): TGTGCCAGCAGCCGAGGCGCAGGGTATGGCCGCGAGCAGTACTTC.

The V and J genes are TRBV6-4 and TRBJ2-3, with 12 bases that match TRBD2. The germline gives CDR1 MRHNA, CDR2 SNTAGT. With 6 bases clipped from V and 5 bases from J, the junction kept 6 bases outside the gene matches. The CDR3 runs to 15 residues. CDR3 sequence: CASSQLAGGLDTQYF. CDR3 sequence (DNA): TGTGCCAGCAGCCAACTAGCGGGAGGCTTAGATACGCAGTATTTT.

The rearrangement links TRBV10-3 to TRBJ2-1; 15 bases line up with TRBD2. The germline gives CDR1 ENHRY, CDR2 SYGVKD. This CDR3 is 14 amino acids long. V shed 5 bases, J shed 9 bases, and the junction held 2 bases outside the gene matches. In DNA form, the CDR3 reads TGTGCCATCAGTCAGGGACTAGCGGGGGGTGAGCAGTTCTTC. Protein: CAISQGLAGGEQFF.

This clone was picked up a small number of times. The chain links TRBV10-2 to TRBJ2-1; possibly TRBD1 for D (5 bases). V lost 6 bases, J lost 8 bases, and 11 bases lay in between. CDR3 size: 12 residues. Germline CDR1 reads WSHSY; CDR2 reads SAAADI. CDR3: CASRPQGYEQFF. In DNA form, the CDR3 reads TGCGCCAGCAGACCCCAGGGTTATGAGCAGTTCTTC.

In its sample, this clone was seen a few times. The chain joins TRBV28 to TRBJ2-1; 9 positions agree with TRBD2. Germline V gene lookup returns CDR1 MDHEN and CDR2 SYDVKM. This CDR3 is built from 13 residues. Trimming removed 4 bases from V and 14 bases from J; junction bases left unmatched: 9. DNA for the CDR3: TGTGCCAGCAGTTACGGCGGGGGGGTCCACAAGTTCTTC. Translated: CASSYGGGVHKFF.

The chain is built from TRBV27 and TRBJ2-1; 8 bases agree with TRBD2. The trim removed 0 bases at V and 7 bases at J, leaving 5 bases unmatched. This CDR3 has 15 amino acids. CDR1 and CDR2 from the germline V gene are MNHEY and SMNVEV (reference sequence). As DNA, the CDR3 is TGTGCCAGCAGTTTATCCTGGCTAGCGGGTAATGAGCAGTTCTTC. It is translated as CASSLSWLAGNEQFF.

The DNA for the CDR3 is TGCGCCAGCAGACGCGAAACTTATAGCAATCAGCCCCAGCATTTT. Protein product: CASRRETYSNQPQHF. The chain couples TRBV10-1 to TRBJ1-5; D gene uncertain. This CDR3 is 15 amino acids long. From germline, CDR1 is WNHNN and CDR2 SYGVQD (reference sequence). The V gene lost 6 bases and the J gene lost 0 bases, with 12 bases spanning the gap.

The chain recombines TRBV5-8 with TRBJ1-5; 12 bases fit TRBD1. The CDR3 is 17 residues long. CDR1 is SGHTS, CDR2 YDEGEE, per germline. V shed 3 bases, J shed 0 bases, and the junction held 4 bases outside the gene matches. Here the CDR3 reads CASSWGQGAPSNQPQHF. CDR3 nucleotides: TGTGCCAGCAGCTGGGGACAGGGGGCTCCTAGCAATCAGCCCCAGCATTTT.

J is TRBJ2-7 and V is TRBV6-6; possible D gene TRBD2, 7 bases. V shed 2 bases and J shed 1 base, with 12 bases lying between them. The CDR3 totals 15 residues. CDR1 is MNHNY and CDR2 is SVGAGI in the germline V gene (reference sequence). This CDR3 reads CASSYPRGLSYEQYF. As DNA, the CDR3 is TGTGCCAGCAGTTACCCGCGGGGGCTGTCCTACGAGCAGTACTTC.

V is TRBV27 and J is TRBJ1-2; no definite D call. The V gene's germline CDR1 is MNHEY and CDR2 SMNVEV (reference sequence). Trimming stripped 2 bases from V and 2 bases from J, with 12 bases between. This CDR3 has 15 residues. CDR3 sequence reads: CASSLGGSGNYGYTF. The CDR3 bases are TGTGCCAGCAGTTTAGGTGGGAGTGGGAACTATGGCTACACCTTC.

This chain joins TRBV5-1 and TRBJ2-1; D ambiguous. Germline V gene lookup returns CDR1 SGHRS and CDR2 YFSETQ. The V gene lost 2 bases and the J gene lost 7 bases, with 10 bases spanning the gap. This CDR3 comprises 13 residues. DNA for the CDR3: TGCGCCAGCAGCTTAATGAGCGTTAATGAGCAGTTCTTC. Its translation: CASSLMSVNEQFF.

The gene calls are TRBV4-2 and TRBJ2-1; TRBD2 agrees at 7 bases. Germline V gene sequence: CDR1 LGHNA, CDR2 YNFKEQ. This CDR3 spans 17 amino acids. The J segment lost 10 bases and the V segment lost 1 base, leaving 16 bases of the junction unmatched. CDR3: CASSQAGGRADFREQFF. For the CDR3, the DNA is TGTGCCAGCAGCCAAGCTGGTGGGAGGGCCGATTTCCGGGAGCAGTTCTTC.

V gene TRBV18 combines with J gene TRBJ1-2; 9 bases line up with TRBD1. The CDR3 is 13 residues long. Germline assignment: CDR1 KGHSH and CDR2 LQKENI. Unmatched junction bases numbered 4, after V lost 5 bases and J lost 6 bases. The CDR3 is CASSFGTGNGYTF. CDR3 in DNA: TGTGCCAGCTCATTCGGGACAGGGAATGGCTACACCTTC.

This clone was counted a few times. V and J are TRBV29-1 and TRBJ2-7; 9 bases are shared with TRBD1. Germline values: CDR1 SQVTM, CDR2 ANQGSEA. CDR3 length equals 13 residues. Trimming removed 4 bases from V and 7 bases from J; junction bases left unmatched: 8. The CDR3 region is CSVVGDREGEQYF. The DNA of the CDR3 is TGCAGCGTTGTAGGGGACAGGGAAGGAGAGCAGTACTTC.

The V and J genes are TRBV6-1 and TRBJ2-3, with 8 bases fitting TRBD2. This CDR3 is built from 16 residues. V lost 4 bases to trimming and J lost 4 bases; unmatched junction nucleotides: 10. Germline V gene sequence: CDR1 MNHNS, CDR2 SASEGT. The CDR3 sequence is CASSGGGAGVADTQYF. DNA for the CDR3: TGTGCCAGCAGTGGGGGTGGAGCGGGAGTGGCAGATACGCAGTATTTT.

The rearrangement links TRBV4-1 to TRBJ2-3; D remains unclear. The CDR3 loop spans 14 amino acids. The V gene lost 4 bases and the J gene lost 1 base, with 9 bases spanning the gap. Germline CDR1 reads MGHRA; CDR2 reads YSYEKL. CDR3 amino acids: CASSLSPGTDTQYF. The CDR3 nucleotides read TGCGCCAGCAGCCTGTCTCCTGGCACAGATACGCAGTATTTT.

DNA for the CDR3: TGTGCCAGCAGCTTAAGGGGGGGCAACACCGGGGAGCTGTTTTTT. Amino acids: CASSLRGGNTGELFF. The chain couples TRBV7-9 to TRBJ2-2; a weak D match, TRBD2 (7 bases). Germline CDR1 reads SEHNR; CDR2 reads FQNEAQ (reference sequence). The CDR3 consists of 15 residues. V lost 2 bases, J lost 2 bases, and 9 bases lay in between.

This clone was recorded once. V gene TRBV7-6 combines with J gene TRBJ2-1; TRBD2 aligns across 10 bases. Germline-derived CDR1 and CDR2 are SGHVS and FNYEAQ. The CDR3 is 13 residues long. V was clipped by 6 bases and J by 8 bases; unmatched bases: 4. The CDR3, as DNA: TGTGCCAGCAGAGCGGGAGGGTCGGATGAGCAGTTCTTC. This gives the protein CASRAGGSDEQFF. Filled out from reference TRBV7-6 and TRBJ2-1, the complete variable domain reads GAGVSQSPRYKVTKRGQDVALRCDPISGHVSLYWYRQALGQGPEFLTYFNYEAQQDKSGLPNDRFSAERPEGSISTLTIQRTEQRDSAMYRCASRAGGSDEQFFGPGTRLTVL.

The V gene is TRBV5-1, the J gene TRBJ2-5; 8 bases fit TRBD2. Germline V CDR1 and CDR2: SGHRS, YFSETQ. This CDR3 is 14 amino acids long. The V gene end was trimmed by 0 bases and the J gene end by 5 bases; junction bases not matched to a gene: 3. The CDR3 coding sequence is TGCGCCAGCAGCTTGGAGCCTAGCGGGGAGACCCAGTACTTC. It translates to CASSLEPSGETQYF.

In its sample, this clone was seen once. Additional DNA sequences in this sample encode the identical CDR3. The rearrangement joins TRBV13 to TRBJ2-1, with 8 bases matching TRBD2. CDR1 PRHDT and CDR2 FYEKMQ come from the germline V gene (reference sequence). The trim removed 2 bases at V and 6 bases at J, leaving 6 bases unmatched. The CDR3 is 15 amino acids. CDR3 region: CASSLFGRGANEQFF. In DNA form, the CDR3 reads TGTGCCAGCAGCTTATTCGGGCGGGGGGCCAATGAGCAGTTCTTC.

The chain recombines TRBV21-1 with TRBJ1-5. TRBV21-1 counts as a pseudogene. The CDR3 has 16 amino acids. The CDR3 loop is CASSKSRRRDGQPQHF. CDR3 sequence (DNA): TGTGCCAGCAGCAAGTCCCGGCGGAGGGACGGGCAGCCCCAGCATTTT.

The rearrangement uses TRBV2 and TRBJ1-5; 7 bases match TRBD1. The V and J ends lost 6 bases and 2 bases, in that order; junction bases with no gene match: 4. Germline-derived CDR1 and CDR2 are SNHLY and FYNNEI. This CDR3 has 14 amino acids. CDR3 residues: CASRGDRGNQPQHF. The CDR3 region has the DNA TGTGCCAGCAGGGGAGACAGGGGCAATCAGCCCCAGCATTTT.

The rearrangement links TRBV6-5 to TRBJ1-6; 7 nucleotides line up with TRBD1. After removal of 0 bases from V and 7 bases from J, the junction contained 3 bases not matched to a gene. Germline V gene data show CDR1 as MNHEY and CDR2 as SVGAGI. The CDR3 totals 15 residues. In nucleotides, the CDR3 is TGTGCCAGCAGTTACTCGAACAGGGGAAATTCACCCCTCCACTTT. Protein sequence: CASSYSNRGNSPLHF.

The chain uses TRBV5-1 and TRBJ2-1, with TRBD2 matching over 10 bases. Germline V CDR1 and CDR2: SGHRS, YFSETQ. Losses at the gene ends were 4 bases for V and 8 bases for J; bases not matched to a gene: 12. The CDR3 has 16 residues. The CDR3 region has the DNA TGCGCCAGCAGCCCCCTAGCTAGCGGGAGTCCCGATGAGCAGTTCTTC. Its protein is CASSPLASGSPDEQFF. Drawing the rest from reference TRBV5-1 and TRBJ2-1, the complete variable domain is KAGVTQTPRYLIKTRGQQVTLSCSPISGHRSVSWYQQTPGQGLQFLFEYFSETQRNKGNFPGRFSGRQFSNSRSEMNVSTLELGDSALYLCASSPLASGSPDEQFFGPGTRLTVL.

This rearrangement joins TRBV5-1 to TRBJ1-2; D is unclear. CDR3 length: 15 amino acids. In germline, CDR1 is SGHRS, CDR2 YFSETQ. The V end lost 3 bases, the J end lost 2 bases, and 14 bases lay between the germline ends. The CDR3 coding sequence is TGCGCCAGCAGCTCCGAATCCGGGGTAAACTATGGCTACACCTTC. Protein sequence: CASSSESGVNYGYTF.